This T cell receptor beta chain originates from a study of shared clonotypes between healthy human individuals. Study observations and caveats: Generally, naive subsets (rather than memory subsets) showed larger estimated richness.

Details on this clone: The antigen is unknown.

Trimming pared 4 bases from V and 0 bases from J, leaving 12 bases between. This CDR3 is built from 16 residues. Germline V gene sequence: CDR1 MDHEN, CDR2 SYDVKM. In the authors' workflow: Sequence data from immunoSEQ were junction-only and lacked quality scores; consequently, filtering differed. Sequencing was performed with immunoSEQ multiplex PCR; in TCRdb, only in-frame clones are kept and a portion is missing. V and J calls plus clone size are reproduced from that table; the DNA served to infer D and trimming. The data hold under 600,000 clones, with around 95% observed a single time. The sequenced sample consisted of naive CD4+ T cells sorted from blood. This sample's subset: CD45RA+ positively selected. This TCR was recovered from a woman aged 30 to 39 in good health. The chain combines TRBV28 with TRBJ1-4; D possibly corresponds to TRBD1 (6 bases). The CDR3 here is CASSSGTSATNEKLFF. The CDR3 DNA follows: TGTGCCAGCAGTTCCGGGACAAGTGCAACTAATGAAAAACTGTTTTTT.